The T cell receptor (beta chain) described here comes from a study of blood T cell repertoires in COVID-19. Whole-study context: COVID-19 samples collected from the United States, Italy and Spain covered acute and convalescent phases.

Germline V lookup: CDR1 SGHNT, CDR2 YYREEE (reference sequence). The CDR3 is 15 residues long. Trimming removed 2 bases at V and 0 bases at J, with 9 bases between. Study processing details: Scientists estimated how many nucleated cells there were by amplifying reference gene primers. The repertoire was sequenced with immunoSEQ multiplex PCR; TCRdb's copy has only in-frame clones and lacks some. V and J calls and clone size come straight from that table; D and trimming were deduced from the DNA. Here the sample spans about 210,000 clones, approximately 80% being singletons. Seattle enrolled patients during active infection and tracked them longitudinally.

The chain carries TRBV5-4 and TRBJ1-3; a possible D gene is TRBD1 (6 bases). This sequence was found in a woman older than 75 with COVID-19, enrolled during active disease. The sample was peripheral blood. The CDR3, as DNA: TGTGCCAGCAGCTTCGGGACAAACTCTGGAAACACCATATATTTT. Its translation is CASSFGTNSGNTIYF. The full variable domain, its missing parts supplied by reference TRBV5-4 and TRBJ1-3, is ETGVTQSPTHLIKTRGQQVTLRCSSQSGHNTVSWYQQALGQGPQFIFQYYREEENGRGNFPPRFSGLQFPNYSSELNVNALELDDSALYLCASSFGTNSGNTIYFGEGSWLTVV.